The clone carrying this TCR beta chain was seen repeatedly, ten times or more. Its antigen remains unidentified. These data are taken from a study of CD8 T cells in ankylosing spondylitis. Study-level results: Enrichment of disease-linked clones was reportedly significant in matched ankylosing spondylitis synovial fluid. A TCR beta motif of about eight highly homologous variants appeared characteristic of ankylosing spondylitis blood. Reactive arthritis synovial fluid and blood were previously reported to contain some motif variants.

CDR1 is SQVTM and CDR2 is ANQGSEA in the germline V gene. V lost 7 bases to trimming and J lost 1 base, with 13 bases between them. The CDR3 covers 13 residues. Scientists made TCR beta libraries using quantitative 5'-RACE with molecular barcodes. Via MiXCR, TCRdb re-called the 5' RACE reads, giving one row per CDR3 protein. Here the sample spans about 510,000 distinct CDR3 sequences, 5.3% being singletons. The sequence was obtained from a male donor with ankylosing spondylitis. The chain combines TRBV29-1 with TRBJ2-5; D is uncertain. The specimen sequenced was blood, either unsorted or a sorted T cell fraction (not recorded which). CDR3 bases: TGCAGCGCCGAACCAATTGGCCAAGAGACCCAGTACTTC. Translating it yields CSAEPIGQETQYF.